A selection of T cell receptor beta chains follows, all from one sample in a study of T cell repertoires in aging, cancer and after chemotherapy. TCRdb re-called the multiplex PCR reads through MiXCR, storing one row per CDR3 protein. The table lists just under 2,000 distinct CDR3 sequences, 25% to 40% of them singletons, with 10% in the top ten. The sequencing input was blood. The receptors originated from a human donor with a solid tumor. Each CDR3 is given with its conserved first and last residue. Fields, in order: J gene, V gene, CDR3 protein.

j_call: TRBJ1-5
v_call: TRBV20-1
cdr3_aa: CSASLRQGSNQPQHF

j_call: TRBJ2-5
v_call: TRBV29-1
cdr3_aa: CSVLHQGETQYF

j_call: TRBJ1-1
v_call: TRBV7-9
cdr3_aa: CASSLEGNTEAFF

j_call: TRBJ1-6
v_call: TRBV20-1
cdr3_aa: CSARKGDGYNSPLHF

j_call: TRBJ1-2
v_call: TRBV19
cdr3_aa: CASSHLGRMNGYTF

j_call: TRBJ2-3
v_call: TRBV7-2
cdr3_aa: CASSLAGSGGTDTQYF

j_call: TRBJ2-5
v_call: TRBV10-3
cdr3_aa: CASGNQDTQYF

j_call: TRBJ1-1
v_call: TRBV6-1
cdr3_aa: CASSVTENTEAFF

j_call: TRBJ2-3
v_call: TRBV5-4
cdr3_aa: CASSLGKVTDTQYF

j_call: TRBJ2-1
v_call: TRBV6-1
cdr3_aa: CASSSSGRNDEQFF

j_call: TRBJ2-7
v_call: TRBV27
cdr3_aa: CASNIAGQGVQWEQYF

j_call: TRBJ1-6
v_call: TRBV7-2
cdr3_aa: CASSLSVQINSPLHF

j_call: TRBJ2-7
v_call: TRBV6-6
cdr3_aa: CASSYSVGYEQYF

j_call: TRBJ1-4
v_call: TRBV6-5
cdr3_aa: CASSYSTLFATNEKLFF

j_call: TRBJ1-2
v_call: TRBV5-1
cdr3_aa: CASSLTGGDGGYTF

j_call: TRBJ2-1
v_call: TRBV7-2
cdr3_aa: CASRLGGLAYNEQFF